Shown below are 20 T cell receptor beta chains from a single sample sequenced in a study of cytomegalovirus exposure and HLA in healthy donors. PCR amplification relied on 60 Vbeta primers (plus 13 Jbeta primers). Using immunoSEQ multiplex PCR, the repertoire was profiled, and TCRdb retains in-frame clones only, with some absent. This listing includes roughly 70,000 clones. The sequencing input was PBMCs. Receptors were obtained from a man aged 40-49 years in good health and CMV-seronegative.

V is TRBV19 and J is TRBJ1-5; 7 bases fit TRBD1. CDR3 length equals 14 residues. V lost 7 bases and J lost 2; bases outside the gene matches: 5. The V gene's germline CDR1 is LNHDA and CDR2 SQIVND (reference sequence). In DNA form, the CDR3 reads TGTGCCAGTACCCCAGACAGGGGCAATCAGCCCCAGCATTTT. Its translation: CASTPDRGNQPQHF.

The gene calls are TRBV6-5 and TRBJ2-5; TRBD2 might be the D (7 bases). The CDR3 is 13 residues long. V dropped 5 bases and J dropped 3 bases, with 10 bases sitting between them. Germline CDR1 MNHEY, CDR2 SVGAGI. This CDR3 reads CASSQGREETQYF. The CDR3 nucleotides read TGTGCCAGCAGTCAGGGGAGGGAAGAGACCCAGTACTTC.

This rearrangement joins TRBV5-1 to TRBJ2-5, with a tentative D call TRBD1 (6 bases). Germline CDR1 SGHRS, CDR2 YFSETQ. The germline V and J ends were trimmed by 5 bases and 5 bases, with 13 bases remaining between them. The CDR3 is 13 residues long. The CDR3 loop reads CASREGGDETQYF. DNA of the CDR3: TGCGCCAGCAGGGAAGGGGGTGATGAGACCCAGTACTTC.

The chain uses TRBV27 and TRBJ1-6; TRBD1 agrees at 7 bases. This CDR3 spans 14 amino acids. Trimming removed 7 bases from V and 8 bases from J; junction bases left unmatched: 8. Germline V gene lookup returns CDR1 MNHEY and CDR2 SMNVEV (reference sequence). The CDR3 DNA follows: TGTGCCAGCAAGAAGGCAGGGGGACATTCACCCCTCCACTTT. It codes for CASKKAGGHSPLHF.

V and J are TRBV27 and TRBJ2-7; unclear D gene. Deletions cut 6 bases from V and 3 bases from J, with 12 bases between. There are 13 residues in the CDR3. In germline, CDR1 is MNHEY, CDR2 SMNVEV (reference sequence). This CDR3 reads CASRWAVDYEQYF. The DNA of the CDR3 is TGTGCCAGCAGATGGGCAGTTGACTACGAGCAGTACTTC.

The rearrangement uses TRBV30 and TRBJ2-7; 7 bases map to TRBD1. Germline-derived CDR1 and CDR2 are GTSNPN and SVGIG (reference sequence). The CDR3 runs to 13 residues. V trimming: 3 bases; J trimming: 3 bases; junction bases outside the gene matches: 5. The CDR3 sequence is CAWRFSGGYEQYF. In DNA, the CDR3 is TGTGCCTGGAGGTTTTCAGGGGGCTACGAGCAGTACTTC.

This rearrangement joins TRBV7-2 to TRBJ1-5; a possible D gene is TRBD1 (6 bases). CDR1 and CDR2 from the germline V gene are SGHTA and FQGNSA. The CDR3 is made up of 15 amino acids. V lost 3 bases, J lost 0 bases, and 9 bases lay in between. The CDR3 is CASSLDSSSNQPQHF. Written as DNA, the CDR3 is TGTGCCAGCAGCTTGGACAGCTCTAGCAATCAGCCCCAGCATTTT.

The J gene is TRBJ1-1, the V gene TRBV10-3; 9 positions agree with TRBD1. J lost 6 bases, V lost 6 bases, and 11 bases had no gene match. Germline CDR1 reads ENHRY; CDR2 reads SYGVKD. The CDR3 runs 15 residues. The CDR3 region has the DNA TGTGCCATCAGGGGGGGGACAGGGTTTGTCTCTGAAGCTTTCTTT. This translates into CAIRGGTGFVSEAFF.

This chain links TRBV5-6 with TRBJ2-7; 8 nucleotides match TRBD1. CDR1 is SGHDT, CDR2 YYEEEE, per germline. This CDR3 is built from 17 residues. Trimming at V came to 5 bases and at J to 3 bases, leaving 16 bases not matched to a gene. The CDR3 loop is CASSYPINGQGVYEQYF. The CDR3 DNA is TGTGCCAGCAGTTACCCGATAAACGGACAGGGTGTCTACGAGCAGTACTTC.

The J gene is TRBJ2-3, the V gene TRBV9; the match to TRBD2 covers 15 bases. V was clipped by 4 bases and J by 0 bases; unmatched bases: 6. The CDR3 sequence is 18 residues long. CDR1 and CDR2 (germline): SGDLS, YYNGEE. The CDR3 DNA is TGTGCCAGCAGCTCGGGACTAGCGGGGGGCACTAGCACAGATACGCAGTATTTT. Translated, it gives CASSSGLAGGTSTDTQYF.

The chain joins TRBV6-5 to TRBJ2-1; possible D gene TRBD1, 5 bases. V was clipped by 5 bases and J by 8 bases, with 13 bases between them. The CDR3 has 13 amino acids. Looked up from germline, CDR1 is MNHEY and CDR2 is SVGAGI. DNA of the CDR3: TGTGCCAGCAGTGATTTCCAGGGCGATGAGCAGTTCTTC. Its protein is CASSDFQGDEQFF.

V and J are TRBV18 and TRBJ1-1, with 9 bases identical to TRBD1. Germline V gene lookup returns CDR1 KGHSH and CDR2 LQKENI. V trimming: 2 bases; J trimming: 3 bases; junction bases outside the gene matches: 7. The CDR3 runs to 16 residues. The CDR3 DNA follows: TGTGCCAGCTCACCAACCGGGACAGGGTCGGACACTGAAGCTTTCTTT. Translating gives CASSPTGTGSDTEAFF.

The V and J genes are TRBV9 and TRBJ2-1; 9 bases match TRBD1. The V and J ends lost 4 bases and 5 bases, in that order; junction bases with no gene match: 10. The CDR3 loop spans 16 amino acids. The V gene's germline CDR1 is SGDLS and CDR2 YYNGEE. The CDR3 is CASSPRTGELDNEQFF. The CDR3 region has the DNA TGTGCCAGCAGCCCGCGGACAGGGGAGTTAGACAATGAGCAGTTCTTC.

This chain uses TRBV6-1 with TRBJ1-5; 9 bases align to TRBD1. J gave up 6 bases and V 3 bases, and 9 bases lay outside the gene matches. Germline CDR1 is MNHNS and CDR2 is SASEGT. The CDR3 extends over 16 amino acids. The CDR3 loop is CASSDSSGTGSQPQHF. The DNA for the CDR3 is TGTGCCAGCAGTGACAGCTCTGGGACAGGGAGTCAGCCCCAGCATTTT.

J is TRBJ2-1 and V is TRBV11-2; 8 nucleotides align to TRBD2. The CDR3 extends over 16 amino acids. Looked up from germline, CDR1 is SGHAT and CDR2 is FQNNGV. V trimming: 1 base; J trimming: 5 bases; junction bases outside the gene matches: 7. CDR3 DNA: TGTGCCAGCAGCTTAGGGGTAGGAGCGGGGGACAATGAGCAGTTCTTC. Its protein product is CASSLGVGAGDNEQFF.

V is TRBV28 and J is TRBJ1-5; no reliable D call. Germline assignment: CDR1 MDHEN and CDR2 SYDVKM. Trimming pared 2 bases from V and 0 bases from J, leaving 23 bases between. This CDR3 is 20 amino acids long. The CDR3 DNA sequence: TGTGCCAGCAGTTTACTAGGGCCCGGATTGGGAGGAACTAGCAATCAGCCCCAGCATTTT. Translated: CASSLLGPGLGGTSNQPQHF. The entire variable domain, with the rest obtained from reference TRBV28 and TRBJ1-5, is as follows: DVKVTQSSRYLVKRTGEKVFLECVQDMDHENMFWYRQDPGLGLRLIYFSYDVKMKEKGDIPEGYSVSREKKERFSLILESASTNQTSMYLCASSLLGPGLGGTSNQPQHFGDGTRLSIL.

J is TRBJ2-5 and V is TRBV6-6, with 9 bases identical to TRBD2. Germline V gene sequence: CDR1 MNHNY, CDR2 SVGAGI (reference sequence). The junction had 3 bases not matched to a gene; V was cut back by 0 bases and J by 4 bases. This CDR3 has 15 residues. The DNA for the CDR3 is TGTGCCAGCAGTTACTCAGCGGGGGGTGGAGAGACCCAGTACTTC. Translation: CASSYSAGGGETQYF.

The gene calls are TRBV5-1 and TRBJ1-3, with a possible D match to TRBD1 (6 bases). CDR3 length: 14 amino acids. Germline V CDR1 and CDR2: SGHRS, YFSETQ. V lost 5 bases to trimming and J lost 2 bases, with 11 bases between them. The CDR3 coding sequence is TGCGCCAGCAGTTCGGGGGGCACTGGAAACACCATATATTTT. Translating gives CASSSGGTGNTIYF.

The V call is TRBV5-8, the J call TRBJ1-2; possible D gene TRBD1, 6 bases. The germline V gene has CDR1 SGHTS and CDR2 YDEGEE. The V end was cut by 4 bases, the J end by 4 bases, with 11 bases between. This CDR3 spans 13 amino acids. The CDR3 nucleotides are TGTGCCAGCAGCCTCACAGGGAGCTATGGCTACACCTTC. It is translated as CASSLTGSYGYTF.

V usage is TRBV11-3 and J usage is TRBJ2-5, with D tentatively TRBD1 (6 bases). Trimming pared 5 bases from V and 0 bases from J, leaving 10 bases between. The CDR3 runs 14 residues. CDR1 SGHNT and CDR2 YENEEA come from the germline V gene. CDR3 in amino acids: CASSAQGNQETQYF. CDR3 bases: TGTGCCAGCAGCGCACAGGGTAACCAAGAGACCCAGTACTTC.